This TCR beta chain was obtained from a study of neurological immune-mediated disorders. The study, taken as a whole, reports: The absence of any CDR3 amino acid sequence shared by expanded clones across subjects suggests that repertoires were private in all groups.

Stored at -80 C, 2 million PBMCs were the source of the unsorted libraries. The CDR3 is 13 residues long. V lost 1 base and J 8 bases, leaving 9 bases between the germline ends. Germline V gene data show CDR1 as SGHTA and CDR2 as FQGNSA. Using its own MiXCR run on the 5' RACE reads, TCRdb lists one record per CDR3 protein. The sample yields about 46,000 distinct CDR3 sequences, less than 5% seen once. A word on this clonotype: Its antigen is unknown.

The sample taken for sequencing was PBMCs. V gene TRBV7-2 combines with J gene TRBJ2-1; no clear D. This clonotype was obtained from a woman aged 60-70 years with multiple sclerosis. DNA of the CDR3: TGTGCCAGCAGCTTAGGACGAGTGGATGAGCAGTTCTTC. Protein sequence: CASSLGRVDEQFF.